A selection of T cell receptor beta chains follows, all from one sample in a study of shared clonotypes between healthy human individuals. Repertoires were generated with immunoSEQ multiplex PCR, while TCRdb's copy carries only in-frame clones and drops some. The data show about 600,000 clones, about 95% seen once. The sample consisted of naive CD8+ T cells sorted from blood. The receptor source for this set is a woman in her twenties or thirties in good health. The CDR3 runs from the conserved cysteine through the conserved F or W. A D gene is named only where the DNA matches it firmly. Clone size is not always given. Where it is, it says once, few, many or a class for expanded clones.

>-|-|TRBV13|TRBJ2-7
TGTGCCAGCAGCTTATGGGACATCTCCTACGAGCAGTACTTC
CASSLWDISYEQYF
>-|-|TRBV4-1|TRBJ2-7
TGCGCCAGCAGCCAAGCACTAGCCAGCGGCTACGAGCAGTACTTC
CASSQALASGYEQYF
>-|-|TRBV27|TRBJ2-7
TGTGCCAGCAGTTCCTCCACCGGGACCACCTACGAGCAGTACTTC
CASSSSTGTTYEQYF
>-|-|TRBV4-1|TRBJ1-1
TGCGCCAGCAGCCCGACAGGGAACACTGAAGCTTTCTTT
CASSPTGNTEAFF
>TRBD2|-|TRBV6-5|TRBJ2-7
TGTGCCAGCAGTACTTCTAGCGGGAATCCCTACGAGCAGTACTTC
CASSTSSGNPYEQYF
>TRBD2|-|TRBV7-6|TRBJ2-3
TGTGCCAGCAGCGTATCCGGGACTAGCGGGAAGCAAGGGGGAGATACGCAGTATTTT
CASSVSGTSGKQGGDTQYF
>-|-|TRBV11-2|TRBJ2-7
TGTGCCAGCAGCTCCTTAAGTGGGTTGAGATACGAGCAGTACTTC
CASSSLSGLRYEQYF
>-|-|TRBV7-6|TRBJ2-3
TGTGCCAGCAGTCCCGGACTCCGCACAGATACGCAGTATTTT
CASSPGLRTDTQYF
>TRBD2|-|TRBV19|TRBJ2-2
TGTGCCAGTGAAAGGGGACTAGCGGGAAGGTCCCCACACACCGGGGAGCTGTTTTTT
CASERGLAGRSPHTGELFF
>-|-|TRBV7-8|TRBJ2-7
TGCGCCAGCAGCCAAGATAATCCCCCCTACGAGCAGTACTTC
CASSQDNPPYEQYF
>-|-|TRBV7-8|TRBJ2-7
TGTGCCAGCAGCCCGGACAACTCCTACGAGCAGTACTTC
CASSPDNSYEQYF
>TRBD1|-|TRBV6-5|TRBJ2-3
TGTGCCAGCAGTTACTCGGGACAGGGAGGTGTAGATACGCAGTATTTT
CASSYSGQGGVDTQYF
>TRBD2|-|TRBV27|TRBJ2-1
TGTGCCAGCAGTCCCTCAGCGGGAGCATTCTACAATGAGCAGTTCTTC
CASSPSAGAFYNEQFF
>-|-|TRBV4-1|TRBJ2-7
TGCGCCAGCAGCTACCGGGAAGAGGGGTCCTACGAGCAGTACTTC
CASSYREEGSYEQYF
>-|-|TRBV7-9|TRBJ2-3
TGTGCCAGCAGCTTTAATCGGGGGCCAGGCACAGATACGCAGTATTTT
CASSFNRGPGTDTQYF
>TRBD2|-|TRBV7-8|TRBJ2-1
TGTGCCAGCAGCCCGAGACTAGCGGGAGAGGACTACAATGAGCAGTTCTTC
CASSPRLAGEDYNEQFF
>TRBD1|-|TRBV27|TRBJ2-7
TGTGCCAGCAGTTTAGGGTTTGGACAGGGGGTTAGCGAGCAGTACTTC
CASSLGFGQGVSEQYF
>-|-|TRBV10-1|TRBJ1-1
TGCGCCAGCAGTGAGTCGACTCGAGGACACCCTCCTGAAGCTTTCTTT
CASSESTRGHPPEAFF
>-|-|TRBV2|TRBJ1-1
TGTGCCAGCAGTGTCGATTACAGGGAAAACACTGAAGCTTTCTTT
CASSVDYRENTEAFF
>-|-|TRBV6-1|TRBJ2-5
TGTGCCAGCAGGGTGACGATGAGAGAGACCCAGTACTTC
CASRVTMRETQYF
>-|once|TRBV11-3|TRBJ2-4
TGTGCCAGCAGCTCTTCGACAGGTCTAGCCAAAAACATTCAGTACTTC
CASSSSTGLAKNIQYF
>-|-|TRBV11-2|TRBJ2-5
TGTGCCAGCAGCTTCCCCCGCGGGGAAGAGACCCAGTACTTC
CASSFPRGEETQYF
>TRBD2|-|TRBV2|TRBJ2-1
TGTGCCAGCGGGACTAGCGGCCGCTCCTACAATGAGCAGTTCTTC
CASGTSGRSYNEQFF
>-|-|TRBV7-9|TRBJ2-7
TGTGCCAGCAGCTTAAGCGAGGGGTCCTACGAGCAGTACTTC
CASSLSEGSYEQYF
>TRBD2|-|TRBV7-9|TRBJ2-1
TGTGCCAGCAGCCCCACTAGCGGGAGTACGGATGAGCAGTTCTTC
CASSPTSGSTDEQFF
>-|-|TRBV2|TRBJ2-5
TGTGCCAGCAGTGAAGCTAGGATGGAGACCCAGTACTTC
CASSEARMETQYF
>-|-|TRBV2|TRBJ2-7
TGTGCCAGCAGTCCCGTGGACAAATTCTACGAGCAGTACTTC
CASSPVDKFYEQYF
>-|-|TRBV28|TRBJ1-2
TGTGCCAGCAGTTTACCGTCGGAGAGGGCGTATGGCTACACCTTC
CASSLPSERAYGYTF